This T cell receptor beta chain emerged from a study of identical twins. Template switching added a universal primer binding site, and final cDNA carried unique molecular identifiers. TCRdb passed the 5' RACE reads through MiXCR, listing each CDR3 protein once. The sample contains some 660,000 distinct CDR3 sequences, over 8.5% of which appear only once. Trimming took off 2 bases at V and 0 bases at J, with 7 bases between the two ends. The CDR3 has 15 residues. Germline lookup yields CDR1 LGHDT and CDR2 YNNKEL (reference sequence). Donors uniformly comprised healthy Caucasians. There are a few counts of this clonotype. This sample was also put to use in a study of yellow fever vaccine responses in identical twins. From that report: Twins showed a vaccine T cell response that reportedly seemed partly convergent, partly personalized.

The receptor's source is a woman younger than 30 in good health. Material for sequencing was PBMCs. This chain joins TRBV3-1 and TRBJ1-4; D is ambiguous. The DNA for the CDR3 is TGTGCCAGCAGCCAACTGTTTGCAACTAATGAAAAACTGTTTTTT. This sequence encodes CASSQLFATNEKLFF.